A few counts support the clone carrying this T cell receptor beta chain. This sample was included in a study of blood T cell repertoires in COVID-19. Germline V gives CDR1 MNHEY, CDR2 SVGEGT. This CDR3 contains 15 residues. The junction had 6 bases not matched to a gene; V was cut back by 6 bases and J by 2 bases. Original handling: Researchers report that nucleated cell counts were estimated from reference gene primer amplification. Clones were read by immunoSEQ multiplex PCR, and TCRdb kept only the in-frame ones, dropping some. For V, J and clone size, that table is used; D and trimming come from the DNA. The sample contains 300,000 to 350,000 clones, around 90% of which appear only once.

The rearrangement joins TRBV6-2 or TRBV6-3 to TRBJ2-2, with 7 bases lining up with TRBD1. The TCR comes from a woman between 18 and 29 years old who had recovered from COVID-19. Specimen: PBMCs or T cells enriched from blood (not recorded which). The CDR3 spells CASSWDRDNTGELFF. Written as DNA, the CDR3 is TGTGCCAGCAGCTGGGACAGAGATAACACCGGGGAGCTGTTTTTT.